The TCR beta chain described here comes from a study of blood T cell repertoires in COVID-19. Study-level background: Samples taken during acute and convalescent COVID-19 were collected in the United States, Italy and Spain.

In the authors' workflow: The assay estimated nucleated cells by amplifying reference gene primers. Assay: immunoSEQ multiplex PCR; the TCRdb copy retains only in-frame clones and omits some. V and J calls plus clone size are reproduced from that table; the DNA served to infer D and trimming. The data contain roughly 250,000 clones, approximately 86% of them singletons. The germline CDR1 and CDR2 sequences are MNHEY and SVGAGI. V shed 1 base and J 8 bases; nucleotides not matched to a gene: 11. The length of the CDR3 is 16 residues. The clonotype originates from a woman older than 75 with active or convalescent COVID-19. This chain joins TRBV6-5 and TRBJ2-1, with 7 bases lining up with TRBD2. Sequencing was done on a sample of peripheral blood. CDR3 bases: TGTGCCAGCAGTTACTTCGGGGGAGGGCGGGAGCATGAGCAGTTCTTC. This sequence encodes CASSYFGGGREHEQFF.